The rows below give T cell receptor beta chains drawn from one sample of a study of blood T cell repertoires in COVID-19. This table comes from immunoSEQ multiplex PCR, and its TCRdb copy is limited to in-frame clones, with some not included. In the table there are tens of thousands of clones, 70% to 90% of which are singletons. Sequences were obtained from peripheral blood. All receptors come from a human donor with active COVID-19. The donor label of this sample is uncertain. CDR3s include the opening cysteine and the closing phenylalanine or tryptophan. D genes are given only for firm matches. The listing skips clone size in some rows; elsewhere it reads once, few, many or a size class.

CDR3nt | CDR3aa | j_gene | v_gene | d_gene | abundance
TGTGCCAGCAGTTTCGGGGAAGGCTATGGCTACACCTTC | CASSFGEGYGYTF | TRBJ1-2 | TRBV27 | - | -
TGTGCCAGCAGCCTCTCGAACCCACTAGCGGGGGCAGATACGCAGTATTTT | CASSLSNPLAGADTQYF | TRBJ2-3 | TRBV4-2 | TRBD2 | once
TGTGCCAGCAGTTACGGGACAGGGGGTGAAAAACTGTTTTTT | CASSYGTGGEKLFF | TRBJ1-4 | TRBV6-5 | TRBD1 | -
TGTGCCAGTAGTAATATTCGGGACAGTCTCTATGGCTACACCTTC | CASSNIRDSLYGYTF | TRBJ1-2 | TRBV19 | TRBD1 | -
TGTGCCTGGATAACTATGCAGGGTGTTGACTATGGCTACACCTTC | CAWITMQGVDYGYTF | TRBJ1-2 | TRBV30 | - | -
TGTGCCAGCAGCTTAAACTCAGATACGCAGTATTTT | CASSLNSDTQYF | TRBJ2-3 | TRBV7-6 | - | -
TGCGCCAGCAGCCAAGGGACCCCAGGGGTTCTCACAGATACGCAGTATTTT | CASSQGTPGVLTDTQYF | TRBJ2-3 | TRBV4-1 | - | few
TGTGCCAGCACCCTTTTGGGGGGGGGCCTCGATGAGCAGTTCTTC | CASTLLGGGLDEQFF | TRBJ2-1 | TRBV7-9 | - | -
TGTGCCTGGGGACAGGGTAATCAGCCCCAGCATTTT | CAWGQGNQPQHF | TRBJ1-5 | TRBV30 | TRBD1 | -
TGTGCCAGCAGTTACTCGAATTATTGGGCCGGGACAGAAATATACGAGCAGTACTTC | CASSYSNYWAGTEIYEQYF | TRBJ2-7 | TRBV6-2/TRBV6-3 | TRBD1 | -
TGTGCCAGCTCACCGCTGACGGGAGGTGACGAGACCCAGTACTTC | CASSPLTGGDETQYF | TRBJ2-5 | TRBV18 | TRBD2 | -
TGTGCCAGCAGTCAGAGCGGGACCGCGAGGGATGAGCAGTTCTTC | CASSQSGTARDEQFF | TRBJ2-1 | TRBV7-2 | TRBD2 | -
TGCGCCAGCAGCAAAGGACAGCTCCCGGGGGAGCAGTACTTC | CASSKGQLPGEQYF | TRBJ2-7 | TRBV5-1 | - | -
TGTGCCAGCAGTGACTCGAACGGGAGGGTGAGTGAGCAGTTCTTC | CASSDSNGRVSEQFF | TRBJ2-1 | TRBV6-4 | TRBD2 | -
TGTGCCAGCAGTCGGACCAGGGAACTCTACGAGCAGTACTTC | CASSRTRELYEQYF | TRBJ2-7 | TRBV6-6 | - | -
TGTGCCAGCACCTACGAACCGACAGGGTATAATTCACCCCTCCACTTT | CASTYEPTGYNSPLHF | TRBJ1-6 | TRBV2 | TRBD1 | -
TGTGCCAGCAGTCCCAGGGTGAACACTGAAGCTTTCTTT | CASSPRVNTEAFF | TRBJ1-1 | TRBV28 | - | once
TGTGCCAGCTCACCCGACAGGGGGACCGGCTACACCTTC | CASSPDRGTGYTF | TRBJ1-2 | TRBV18 | TRBD1 | -
TGTGCCAGCAGTGGTACCGGGACAGGGCCCTACGAGCAGTACTTC | CASSGTGTGPYEQYF | TRBJ2-7 | TRBV25-1 | TRBD1 | -
TGTGCCGGCAAACGGACTAGCGGGGGCACAGATACGCAGTATTTT | CAGKRTSGGTDTQYF | TRBJ2-3 | TRBV2 | TRBD2 | -
TGTGCCAGCAGTCGCCCGACTCCTATAAAAACCTACGAGCAGTACTTC | CASSRPTPIKTYEQYF | TRBJ2-7 | TRBV6-2/TRBV6-3 | - | -
TGTGCCAGCAGCGTAGATCCCCTCACAGATACGCAGTATTTT | CASSVDPLTDTQYF | TRBJ2-3 | TRBV9 | - | -
TGTGCCAGCAGCTCCGACAGGGTGAAGTTCTTC | CASSSDRVKFF | TRBJ2-1 | TRBV7-2 | TRBD1 | -
TGTGCCAGCAGTACGCAGGGACAGCAAACAGATACGCAGTATTTT | CASSTQGQQTDTQYF | TRBJ2-3 | TRBV27 | TRBD1 | -
TGTGCCAGCAGCTTGGGTCCGCTAGCGGGAGGCCCCGAGCAGTACTTC | CASSLGPLAGGPEQYF | TRBJ2-7 | TRBV11-2 | TRBD2 | -
TGCGCCAGCAGCCGCTCGACTAGCGGGGGGGTTGGCGAGCAGTACTTC | CASSRSTSGGVGEQYF | TRBJ2-7 | TRBV4-3 | TRBD2 | once